The sequence of this TCR beta chain was determined in a study of neoadjuvant anti-PD-1 for oral cavity cancer. Study-wide context: Non-progressing patients received a fourth nivolumab dose near day 43, then surgery on days 50-56.

This CDR3 region has 14 residues. The germline V and J ends were trimmed by 2 bases and 1 base, with 7 bases remaining between them. CDR1 is SEHNR, CDR2 FQNEAQ, per germline (reference sequence). Most PBMC samples had around 480 ng input DNA in six replicates. The repertoire was sequenced with immunoSEQ multiplex PCR; TCRdb's copy has only in-frame clones and lacks some. Of tens of thousands of clones detected, around 83% appear once; the ten largest clones hold about 3.4%. Patients had newly diagnosed, untreated stage II-IVA oral cavity squamous cell carcinoma. Cohort: HPV-negative, locally advanced oral cavity squamous cell carcinoma patients.

The sequencing used PBMCs, collected before nivolumab (anti-PD-1) treatment. The genes are TRBV7-9 and TRBJ2-3; D perhaps matches TRBD2 (6 bases). This TCR was sampled from a person between 35 and 79 years old with oral cavity squamous cell carcinoma. The CDR3 loop is CASSLSGGTDTQYF. DNA for the CDR3: TGTGCCAGCAGCTTATCGGGGGGCACAGATACGCAGTATTTT. Filled out from reference TRBV7-9 and TRBJ2-3, the complete variable domain reads DTGVSQNPRHKITKRGQNVTFRCDPISEHNRLYWYRQTLGQGPEFLTYFQNEAQLEKSRLLSDRFSAERPKGSFSTLEIQRTEQGDSAMYLCASSLSGGTDTQYFGPGTRLTVL.